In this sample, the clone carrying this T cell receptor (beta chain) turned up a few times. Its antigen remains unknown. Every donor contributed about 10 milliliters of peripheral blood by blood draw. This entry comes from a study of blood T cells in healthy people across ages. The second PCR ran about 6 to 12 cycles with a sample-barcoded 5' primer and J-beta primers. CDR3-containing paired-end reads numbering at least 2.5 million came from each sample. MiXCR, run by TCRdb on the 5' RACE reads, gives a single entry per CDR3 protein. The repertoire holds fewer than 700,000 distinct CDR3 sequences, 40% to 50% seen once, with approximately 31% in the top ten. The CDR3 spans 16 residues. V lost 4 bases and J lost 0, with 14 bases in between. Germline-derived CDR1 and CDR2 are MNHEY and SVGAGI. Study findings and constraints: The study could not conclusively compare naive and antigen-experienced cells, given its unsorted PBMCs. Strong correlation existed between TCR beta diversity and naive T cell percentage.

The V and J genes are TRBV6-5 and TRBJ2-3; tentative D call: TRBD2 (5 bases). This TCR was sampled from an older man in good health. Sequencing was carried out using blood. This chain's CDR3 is CASSLIGRSSTDTQYF. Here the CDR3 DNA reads TGTGCCAGCAGTTTAATTGGGAGATCTAGCACAGATACGCAGTATTTT.